This T cell receptor beta chain appears in the sequencing data of a study of shared clonotypes between healthy human individuals (dated by TCRdb to about 2020). At the level of the whole study: A couple of women and a few men aged 18 to 49 years were included in the cohort. The study deeply sequenced blood TCR repertoires of five healthy adults to estimate repertoire size and the extent of clonotype sharing between individuals. Different laboratories and diverse techniques were used to prepare libraries and sequence TCR repertoires, to increase sequencing depth and limit assay-specific biases. Per donor, leukapheresis produced somewhere between about 0.85 and 9.5 billion PBMCs.

The donors were healthy, HIV-negative adults who had no recently reported acute infections or vaccinations. Only Caucasian adults living in Nashville, Tennessee, USA were represented among the donors. For unsorted samples, tens of millions of PBMCs were counted and genomic DNA was extracted with the QIAamp DNA Blood Mini kit. Blood was obtained by leukapheresis, after which PBMCs were separated by Ficoll-Histopaque density gradient centrifugation and cryopreserved in liquid nitrogen vapor phase. Of note for this clone: The antigen this receptor binds is unknown. Per-base qualities were not stored, and no clone one base away is much larger.

Here V drops 2 bases and J drops 2 bases, and the junction holds 2 bases not matched to any gene. The CDR3 starts with the cysteine, ends with the phenylalanine, and has 14 residues. CDR3 DNA is the only sequence kept; it has 42 bases, read in frame from the first base. CDR1 and CDR2 are read off the germline V gene as SGHTS and YDEGEE. TCR CDR3 regions were amplified from genomic DNA by multiplex PCR using the deep immunoSEQ assay. Extracted genomic DNA from each cell subset was spread evenly across all wells of several immunoSEQ 96-well plates, with each plate serving as a replicate. For unsorted PBMC, 300 ng genomic DNA, equal to approximately 30,000 T cell genomes, was loaded into each replicate PCR. Ten immunoSEQ deep assay plates were used to sequence the unsorted PBMC genomic DNA. The purified libraries were quantified using a Qubit 3.0 fluorometer, sized with a Bioanalyzer 2100, and then quantified again using the KAPA Library Quantification kit. Every immunoSEQ 96-well plate was sequenced on a dedicated single-read 150-cycle Illumina NextSeq 550 flow cell. Per the authors' processing: Because only junctional sequences without quality scores were contained in the immunoSEQ output, filtering matching that applied to full-length reads could not be performed. Sequences were annotated with PyIR, a Python wrapper for IgBLAST v1.9, and V/J genes and CDR3 were assigned using IMGT germline references. Reads with weak V/J assignments (E-value above 1e-6), missing CDR3, stop codons, out-of-frame junctions, or ambiguous translated residues were removed. V3J clonotypes were defined as sequences sharing an identical inferred V gene, J gene, and CDR3 amino acid sequence. Percentage overlap between repertoires was computed as shared unique clonotypes divided by the size of the smaller repertoire. Repertoire richness was assessed with RTK rarefaction, the Chao1 estimator, and Recon v2.1 estimates of unobserved clonotypes. Not all clones reach the TCRdb copy of this immuneACCESS table, which keeps in-frame sequences only. Checked studies attribute under half of the gap to unresolved V genes and leave the rest unexplained. V and J calls and clone size are those listed in that table; D and trimming were worked out from the DNA. The table for this sample lists hundreds of thousands of clones; around three quarters of them were counted only once. Together, the top ten hold around 13% of the sample.

Here is what the overall study found, with its caveats: The small number of donors limited the genetic and exposure-history diversity represented. Pairwise subsampling indicated that sequencing depth was expected to affect the degree of clonotype sharing among donors. Sampling was restricted to blood, and TCR repertoires in tissue are likely to differ from TCR repertoires in blood.

Sequenced: PBMCs. The TCR comes from a woman in her forties in good health. Some clones in this sample may be carry-over from other donors' samples. The sequence joins TRBV5-8 to TRBJ2-7; 9 central bases correspond to TRBD2. For the CDR3, the sequence is CASSFGLAPYEQYF. The sequenced DNA is TGTGCCAGCAGCTTCGGACTAGCGCCCTACGAGCAGTACTTC.